This T cell receptor (beta chain) was sequenced in a study of shared T cell receptors in the human thymus. Germline V gene data show CDR1 as SGHTS and CDR2 as YDEGEE. The V end lost 4 bases, the J end lost 6 bases, and 14 bases lay between the germline ends. The CDR3 totals 13 residues. This table comes from immunoSEQ multiplex PCR, and its TCRdb copy is limited to in-frame clones, with some not included. The sample holds over 650,000 clones, 87% seen once. The data were also submitted as part of a second study, on human thymus T cells.

The source of this sequence is a boy under two years old with a congenital heart defect. The gene calls are TRBV5-8 and TRBJ2-7; TRBD1 might be the D (7 bases). The sample taken for sequencing was thymocytes. CDR3 sequence reads: CASSRQGGGEQYF. CDR3 nucleotides: TGTGCCAGCAGCAGGCAGGGGGGCGGCGAGCAGTACTTC.